These 12 T cell receptor beta chains were sequenced from one sample in a study of blood T cells in healthy people across ages. Sample-barcoded 5' priming and a J-beta primer mix drove a second PCR of roughly 7 to 11 cycles. One entry per CDR3 protein results from TCRdb running MiXCR on the 5' RACE reads. The sample includes around 2 million distinct CDR3 sequences, approximately 39% of them seen just once. Sequenced input: blood. The source of these receptors is a human donor in good health.

This clonotype was seen a handful of times. CDR3 residues: CASSAWTCGGYNEQFF. In DNA, the CDR3 is TGCGCCAGCAGCGCCTGGACTTGCGGGGGCTACAATGAGCAGTTCTTC. The genes are TRBV5-1 and TRBJ2-1; 7 nucleotides agree with TRBD2. Germline trimming cut 4 bases from V and 3 bases from J; bases unmatched to any gene: 10. This CDR3 spans 16 amino acids. The germline V gene has CDR1 SGHRS and CDR2 YFSETQ.

This rearrangement joins TRBV12-3 or TRBV12-4 to TRBJ1-1; 7 nucleotides line up with TRBD1. The CDR3 sequence is 13 residues long. V trimming: 11 bases; J trimming: 4 bases; junction bases outside the gene matches: 10. CDR3 residues: CASFQGEGTEAFF. Written as DNA, the CDR3 is TGTGCCTCCTTCCAGGGGGAAGGCACTGAAGCTTTCTTT.

The chain is built from TRBV7-9 and TRBJ2-4; D gene unclear. CDR1 SEHNR and CDR2 FQNEAQ come from the germline V gene (reference sequence). This CDR3 is 19 amino acids long. The V and J ends lost 5 bases and 0 bases respectively, with 23 bases between them. The DNA of the CDR3 is TGTGCCAGCAGCCCCCCGGGCAGGTCCAACCAACTAGCCAAAAACATTCAGTACTTC. This sequence encodes CASSPPGRSNQLAKNIQYF.

The V and J genes are TRBV24-1 and TRBJ1-2; the match to TRBD1 covers 7 bases. CDR1 is KGHDR and CDR2 is SFDVKD in the germline V gene. The CDR3 spans 14 residues. The trim removed 7 bases at V and 8 bases at J, leaving 12 bases unmatched. This chain's CDR3 is CATSPLGQSKGYTF. The DNA for the CDR3 is TGTGCCACCAGCCCATTGGGACAGTCTAAAGGCTACACCTTC.

The rearrangement joins TRBV29-1 to TRBJ2-5; D may be TRBD1 or TRBD2 (6 bases each). The J call may be in error: the DNA end matches TRBJ2-7 better. Germline loops: CDR1 SQVTM, CDR2 ANQGSEA. CDR3 length equals 13 residues. CDR3 in DNA: TGCAGCGCCACGGGGGCTGGAGGCTACGAGCAGTACTTC. Amino acids: CSATGAGGYEQYF.

The CDR3 spells CASSQDLGTGSNEKLFF. DNA for the CDR3: TGCGCCAGCAGCCAAGATCTTGGGACGGGTTCTAATGAAAAACTGTTTTTT. The rearrangement joins TRBV4-3 to TRBJ1-4, with D possibly being TRBD1 (5 bases). Between the trimmed V and J ends, which lost 0 bases and 3 bases, there was a span of 14 bases. Germline V CDR1 and CDR2: LGHNA, YSLEER. CDR3 size: 17 residues.

This clonotype turned up a few times. The chain recombines TRBV12-3 or TRBV12-4 with TRBJ1-5, with TRBD1 identical over 7 bases. The V and J ends lost 8 bases and 0 bases, in that order; junction bases with no gene match: 7. This CDR3 region has 15 residues. The CDR3 is CASARGGASNQPQHF. In DNA, the CDR3 is TGTGCCAGCGCCAGGGGGGGGGCTAGCAATCAGCCCCAGCATTTT.

This chain links TRBV6-5 with TRBJ2-5; either TRBD1 or TRBD2 may fit D (6 bases each). The V gene's germline CDR1 is MNHEY and CDR2 SVGAGI. The length of the CDR3 is 18 residues. V lost 0 bases to trimming and J lost 1 base, with 18 bases between them. CDR3 sequence (DNA): TGTGCCAGCAGTTACTCCTCCGGGGGCGGTGGTCTCCAAGAGACCCAGTACTTC. It specifies CASSYSSGGGGLQETQYF.

This chain links TRBV20-1 with TRBJ2-7; D might be TRBD1 (5 bases). The germline V gene encodes CDR1 DFQATT and CDR2 SNEGSKA (reference sequence). V shed 0 bases and J shed 3 bases, with 12 bases lying between them. There are 14 residues in the CDR3. The CDR3 protein is CSARDPTVLYEQYF. In DNA, the CDR3 is TGCAGTGCTAGAGACCCGACAGTCCTCTACGAGCAGTACTTC.

This clonotype was detected only a few times. The J gene is TRBJ1-6, the V gene TRBV6-5, with D possibly being TRBD1 (6 bases). The CDR3 loop spans 15 amino acids. CDR1 and CDR2 from the germline V gene are MNHEY and SVGAGI. Trimming left V 3 bases short and J 5 bases short, with 11 bases between. CDR3 in DNA: TGTGCCAGCAGTTATGCGGGGGCGAATAATTCACCCCTCCACTTT. Protein product: CASSYAGANNSPLHF.

Regarding this clonotype: Its ends do not fully match the called genes, so a read error is possible. The chain carries TRBV7-2 and TRBJ2-3; TRBD2 matches 8 bases. The CDR3 is 17 amino acids. Germline values: CDR1 SGHTA, CDR2 FQGNSA. CDR3 in amino acids: CASSISRGGPGTGTQYF. The CDR3 DNA is TGTGCCAGCAGCATTTCCCGGGGGGGCCCTGGCACAGGTACGCAGTATTTT. Together with reference TRBV7-2 and TRBJ2-3, the CDR3 gives the full variable domain: GAGVSQSPSNKVTEKGKDVELRCDPISGHTALYWYRQSLGQGLEFLIYFQGNSAPDKSGLPSDRFSAERTGGSVSTLTIQRTQQEDSAVYLCASSISRGGPGTGTQYFGPGTRLTVL.

The gene calls are TRBV4-3 and TRBJ1-2; tentatively, D is TRBD1 (6 bases). Trimming removed 0 bases from V and 6 bases from J, with 14 bases in between. The CDR3 has 15 amino acids. Germline V gene data show CDR1 as LGHNA and CDR2 as YSLEER. CDR3 nucleotides: TGCGCCAGCAGCCAAGATTTCTGGGGGGCTGATGGCTACACCTTC. It specifies CASSQDFWGADGYTF.